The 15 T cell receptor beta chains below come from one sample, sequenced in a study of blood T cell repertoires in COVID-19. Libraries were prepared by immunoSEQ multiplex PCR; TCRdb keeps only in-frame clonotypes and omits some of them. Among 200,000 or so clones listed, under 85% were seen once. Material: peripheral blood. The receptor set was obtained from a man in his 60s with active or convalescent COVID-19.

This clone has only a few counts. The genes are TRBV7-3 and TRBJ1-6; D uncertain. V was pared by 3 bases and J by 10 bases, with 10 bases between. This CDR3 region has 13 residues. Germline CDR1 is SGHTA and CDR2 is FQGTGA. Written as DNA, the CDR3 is TGTGCCAGCAGCTTGACGTTAGCGTCACCCCTCCACTTT. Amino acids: CASSLTLASPLHF.

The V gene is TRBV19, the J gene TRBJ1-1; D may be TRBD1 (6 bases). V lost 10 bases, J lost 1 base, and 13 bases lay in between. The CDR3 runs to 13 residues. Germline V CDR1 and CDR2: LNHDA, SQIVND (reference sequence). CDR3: CAMSGRGNTEAFF. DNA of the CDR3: TGTGCCATGTCAGGCAGGGGGAACACTGAAGCTTTCTTT.

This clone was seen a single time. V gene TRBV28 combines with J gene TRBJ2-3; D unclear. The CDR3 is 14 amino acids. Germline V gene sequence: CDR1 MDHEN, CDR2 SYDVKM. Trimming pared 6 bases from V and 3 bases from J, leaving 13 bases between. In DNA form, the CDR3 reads TGTGCCAGCAGCCACTCCGCGGCGACAGATACGCAGTATTTT. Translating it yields CASSHSAATDTQYF.

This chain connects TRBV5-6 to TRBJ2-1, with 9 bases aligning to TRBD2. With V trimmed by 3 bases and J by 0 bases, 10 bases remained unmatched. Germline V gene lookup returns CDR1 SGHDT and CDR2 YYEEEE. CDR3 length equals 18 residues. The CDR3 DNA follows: TGTGCCAGCAGCTCAGGGGCTAGCGGGGATAGCTCCTACAATGAGCAGTTCTTC. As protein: CASSSGASGDSSYNEQFF. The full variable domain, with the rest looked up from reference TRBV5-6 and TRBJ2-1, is DAGVTQSPTHLIKTRGQQVTLRCSPKSGHDTVSWYQQALGQGPQFIFQYYEEEERQRGNFPDRFSGHQFPNYSSELNVNALLLGDSALYLCASSSGASGDSSYNEQFFGPGTRLTVL.

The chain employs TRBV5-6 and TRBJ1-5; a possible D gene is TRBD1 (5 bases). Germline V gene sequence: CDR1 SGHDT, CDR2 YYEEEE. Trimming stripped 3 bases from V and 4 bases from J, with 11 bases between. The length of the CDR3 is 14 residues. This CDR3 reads CASSYRGGNQPQHF. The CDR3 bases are TGTGCCAGCAGCTATAGGGGAGGGAATCAGCCCCAGCATTTT.

The DNA of the CDR3 is TGTGCCGCCGGTATCGGGAATGAGCAGTTCTTC. Its translation is CAAGIGNEQFF. V and J are TRBV10-3 and TRBJ2-1; D gene ambiguous. V was cut by 11 bases and J by 7 bases, with 12 bases left in between. CDR1 is ENHRY, CDR2 SYGVKD, per germline. This CDR3 has 11 residues.

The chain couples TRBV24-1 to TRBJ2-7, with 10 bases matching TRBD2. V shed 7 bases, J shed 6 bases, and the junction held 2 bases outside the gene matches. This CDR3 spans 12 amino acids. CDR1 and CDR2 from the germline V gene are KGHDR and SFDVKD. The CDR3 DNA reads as TGTGCCACCAGCCTAGCGGGAGCCGAGCAGTACTTC. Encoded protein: CATSLAGAEQYF.

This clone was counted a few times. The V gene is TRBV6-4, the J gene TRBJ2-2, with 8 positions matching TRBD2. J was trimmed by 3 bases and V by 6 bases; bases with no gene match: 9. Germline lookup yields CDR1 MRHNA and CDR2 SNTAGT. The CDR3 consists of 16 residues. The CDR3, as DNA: TGTGCCAGCAGCCCAATAGCGGGAACGGACACCGGGGAGCTGTTTTTT. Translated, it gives CASSPIAGTDTGELFF.

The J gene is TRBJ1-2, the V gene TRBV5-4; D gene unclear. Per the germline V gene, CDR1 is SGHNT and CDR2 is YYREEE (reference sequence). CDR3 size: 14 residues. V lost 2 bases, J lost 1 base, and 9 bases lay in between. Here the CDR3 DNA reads TGTGCCAGCAGCTTAGAGAGAAATAACTATGGCTACACCTTC. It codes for CASSLERNNYGYTF.

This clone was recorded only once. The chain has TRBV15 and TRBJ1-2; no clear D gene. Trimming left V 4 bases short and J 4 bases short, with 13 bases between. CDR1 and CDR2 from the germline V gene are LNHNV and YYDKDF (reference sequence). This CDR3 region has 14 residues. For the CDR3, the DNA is TGTGCCACCAGCATATTCACCAGCGGCTATGGCTACACCTTC. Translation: CATSIFTSGYGYTF.

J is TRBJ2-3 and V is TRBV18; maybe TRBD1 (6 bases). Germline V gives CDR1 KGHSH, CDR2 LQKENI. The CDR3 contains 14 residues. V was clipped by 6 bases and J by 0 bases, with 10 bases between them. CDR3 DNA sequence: TGTGCCAGCTCGCAACAGGGTAGCACAGATACGCAGTATTTT. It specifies CASSQQGSTDTQYF.

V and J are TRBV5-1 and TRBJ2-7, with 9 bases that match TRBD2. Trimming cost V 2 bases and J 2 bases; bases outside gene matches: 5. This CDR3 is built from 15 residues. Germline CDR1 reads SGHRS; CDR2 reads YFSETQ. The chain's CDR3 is CASSLSPSGAYEQYF. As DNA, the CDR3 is TGCGCCAGCAGCTTAAGCCCTAGCGGGGCCTACGAGCAGTACTTC.

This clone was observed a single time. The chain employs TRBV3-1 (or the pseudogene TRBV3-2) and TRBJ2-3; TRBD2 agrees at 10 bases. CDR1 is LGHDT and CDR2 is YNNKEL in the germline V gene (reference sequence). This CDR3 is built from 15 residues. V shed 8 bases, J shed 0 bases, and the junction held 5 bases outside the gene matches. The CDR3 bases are TGTGCCAGCCGAAGGACTAGCGGTAGCACAGATACGCAGTATTTT. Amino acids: CASRRTSGSTDTQYF.

The CDR3 region has the DNA TGTGCCAGCAGCGCCCGGCGAGACAGTACTACAGATACGCAGTATTTT. Translated: CASSARRDSTTDTQYF. The genes are TRBV5-4 and TRBJ2-3; tentative D call: TRBD1 (5 bases). This CDR3 is 16 amino acids long. V was cut by 4 bases and J by 3 bases, with 18 bases left in between. Germline assignment: CDR1 SGHNT and CDR2 YYREEE (reference sequence).

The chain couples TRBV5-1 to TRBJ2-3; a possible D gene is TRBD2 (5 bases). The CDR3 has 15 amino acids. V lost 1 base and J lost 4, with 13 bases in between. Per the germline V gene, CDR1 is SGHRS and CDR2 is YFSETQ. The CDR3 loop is CASSLIEGAADTQYF. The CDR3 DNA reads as TGCGCCAGCAGCTTGATTGAGGGAGCCGCAGATACGCAGTATTTT.